These 18 T cell receptor beta chains were all obtained from the same sample, sequenced in a study of beta chain features in type 1 diabetes. The entirety of the isolated RNA underwent reverse transcription, so expressed TCRB transcripts were sequenced. Clones were sequenced by immunoSEQ multiplex PCR, and TCRdb holds only the in-frame ones, with some missing. The table records 200,000 to 250,000 clones, 25% to 30% of them present only once. Sequences were obtained from central memory CD4+ T cells from blood. These receptors came from a man aged 30-40 years in good health.

The chain has TRBV14 and TRBJ2-1; no reliable D call. CDR3 length: 16 residues. V was shortened by 4 bases and J by 5 bases, with 18 bases between the two germline ends. Germline loops: CDR1 SGHDN, CDR2 FVKESK. The CDR3 coding sequence is TGTGCCAGCAGCCGATTGCAGGAAACTCCGAACAATGAGCAGTTCTTC. Translating it yields CASSRLQETPNNEQFF.

This sequence joins TRBV7-8 and TRBJ1-5; D might be TRBD1 (6 bases). This CDR3 contains 15 residues. The ends were cut back, 5 bases at V and 9 bases at J, with 20 bases in the middle. Germline V gives CDR1 SGHVS, CDR2 FQNEAQ. This chain's CDR3 is CASSLAGTPAGPQHF. Written as DNA, the CDR3 is TGTGCCAGCAGCCTGGCCGGGACACCCGCCGGGCCCCAGCATTTT.

V gene TRBV7-2 combines with J gene TRBJ2-1; D is possibly TRBD1 or TRBD2 (5 bases each). With 5 bases removed from V and 5 bases from J, the gap between germline ends came to 16 bases. The germline V gene has CDR1 SGHTA and CDR2 FQGNSA. This CDR3 has 15 amino acids. CDR3 in amino acids: CASSRGRSNDNEQFF. The CDR3 region has the DNA TGTGCCAGCAGCCGGGGACGGTCTAACGACAATGAGCAGTTCTTC.

This clone was observed at least ten times. The gene calls are TRBV7-2 and TRBJ2-1; the D is unclear. Trimming left V 3 bases short and J 7 bases short, with 16 bases between. The CDR3 runs 15 residues. CDR1 and CDR2 (germline): SGHTA, FQGNSA. For the CDR3, the DNA is TGTGCCAGCAGCTTCCGGACGGGCCGTGGAAATGAGCAGTTCTTC. Translating it yields CASSFRTGRGNEQFF.

This rearrangement joins TRBV7-9 to TRBJ2-5; 9 bases are a match to TRBD2. The CDR3 covers 14 residues. Germline CDR1 reads SEHNR; CDR2 reads FQNEAQ (reference sequence). The trim removed 10 bases at V and 3 bases at J, leaving 9 bases unmatched. The CDR3, as DNA: TGTGCCATCTCGCGGGGGGGCCGTGAAGAGACCCAGTACTTC. Its protein is CAISRGGREETQYF.

The rearrangement links TRBV21-1 to TRBJ2-1; the DNA was not used to check the table's D call, TRBD1. TRBV21-1 counts as a pseudogene. The CDR3 extends over 14 amino acids. DNA of the CDR3: TGTGCCAGCAGCATCAGGGGTAGATACAATGAGCAGTTCTTC. It is translated as CASSIRGRYNEQFF.

The genes are TRBV9 and TRBJ1-5; D not resolved. This CDR3 region has 13 residues. V lost 0 bases, J lost 3 bases, and 4 bases lay in between. Germline V gene lookup returns CDR1 SGDLS and CDR2 YYNGEE. CDR3 residues: CASSVGDNQPQHF. CDR3 bases: TGTGCCAGCAGCGTAGGGGACAATCAGCCCCAGCATTTT.

This clone showed up many times. The rearrangement uses TRBV25-1 and TRBJ1-1, with a weak D call TRBD1 (6 bases). The germline CDR1 and CDR2 sequences are MGHDK and SYGVNS. The CDR3 contains 15 residues. Trimming took 3 bases from V and 4 from J, leaving 15 bases between them. The CDR3 DNA reads TGTGCCAGCAGTGAGTCGGGGGCGGTGGGCACTGAAGCTTTCTTT. Its protein is CASSESGAVGTEAFF.

This clone was seen a handful of times. This chain uses TRBV7-9 with TRBJ2-3, with D possibly TRBD2 on 6 matching bases. CDR3 length: 15 residues. Trimming removed 5 bases at V and 0 bases at J, with 12 bases between. The V gene's germline CDR1 is SEHNR and CDR2 FQNEAQ (reference sequence). The CDR3: CASSPTRVSTDTQYF. The CDR3 bases are TGTGCCAGCAGCCCGACTAGGGTGAGCACAGATACGCAGTATTTT.

In DNA, the CDR3 is TGTGCCATCAGCGTCCAGGGACAGGGCGTAGGCGAGCAGTACTTC. This sequence encodes CAISVQGQGVGEQYF. This sequence joins TRBV10-3 and TRBJ2-7, with 9 positions matching TRBD1. V dropped 6 bases and J dropped 6; count of bases not matched to a gene: 12. Per the germline V gene, CDR1 is ENHRY and CDR2 is SYGVKD. The CDR3 has 15 residues.

This rearrangement joins TRBV28 to TRBJ1-2; no clear D. Trimming shortened V by 7 bases and J by 2 bases, and 17 bases separated the two germline ends. Germline-derived CDR1 and CDR2 are MDHEN and SYDVKM. This CDR3 comprises 15 residues. CDR3 sequence: CASTPGRGGNYGYTF. The CDR3 nucleotides read TGTGCCAGCACCCCTGGGCGGGGAGGGAACTATGGCTACACCTTC.

The sample holds a few counts of this clone. The chain recombines TRBV4-1 with TRBJ1-5; no definite D call. The V end lost 0 bases, the J end lost 4 bases, and 10 bases lay between the germline ends. The CDR3 totals 15 residues. Germline V gene sequence: CDR1 MGHRA, CDR2 YSYEKL. The DNA for the CDR3 is TGCGCCAGCAGCCAAGAGTCGACCGCTAATCAGCCCCAGCATTTT. The encoded protein is CASSQESTANQPQHF.

The chain carries TRBV30 and TRBJ2-1; 11 nucleotides line up with TRBD2. Germline lookup yields CDR1 GTSNPN and CDR2 SVGIG (reference sequence). The CDR3 spans 17 residues. The junction had 11 bases not matched to a gene; V was cut back by 3 bases and J by 4 bases. Here the CDR3 DNA reads TGTGCCTGGAGAGAACTCACGGGACTAGCGGCTTACAATGAGCAGTTCTTC. The encoded protein is CAWRELTGLAAYNEQFF.

The table lists this clone with a count of one. The chain is built from TRBV6-6 and TRBJ2-5, with D possibly TRBD2 on 6 matching bases. This CDR3 has 14 residues. Germline CDR1 reads MNHNY; CDR2 reads SVGAGI (reference sequence). The germline V and J ends were trimmed by 0 bases and 5 bases, with 10 bases remaining between them. CDR3 in DNA: TGTGCCAGCAGTTACTCGGACGGAGGGGAGACCCAGTACTTC. Encoded protein: CASSYSDGGETQYF.

J is TRBJ2-1 and V is TRBV15; 7 nucleotides match TRBD1. Germline CDR1 and CDR2: LNHNV and YYDKDF (reference sequence). The length of the CDR3 is 15 residues. Germline trimming cut 1 base from V and 6 bases from J; bases unmatched to any gene: 6. The CDR3 nucleotides are TGTGCCACCAGCAGAGGGGGACAGAGATCCAATGAGCAGTTCTTC. It specifies CATSRGGQRSNEQFF.

This clone was observed a handful of times. This chain joins TRBV29-1 and TRBJ1-2; D may be TRBD1 (6 bases). The CDR3 length is 13 residues. The germline V and J ends were trimmed by 7 bases and 5 bases, with 17 bases remaining between them. CDR1 SQVTM and CDR2 ANQGSEA come from the germline V gene. The CDR3 is CSAGQPSGYGYTF. The CDR3, as DNA: TGCAGCGCCGGACAGCCATCGGGGTATGGCTACACCTTC. Full variable domain (missing parts from reference TRBV29-1 and TRBJ1-2): SAVISQKPSRDICQRGTSLTIQCQVDSQVTMMFWYRQQPGQSLTLIATANQGSEATYESGFVIDKFPISRPNLTFSTLTVSNMSPEDSSIYLCSAGQPSGYGYTFGSGTRLTVV.

The chain is built from TRBV10-3 and TRBJ1-6; tentatively, D is TRBD1 (6 bases). The CDR3 is made up of 13 amino acids. The V gene's germline CDR1 is ENHRY and CDR2 SYGVKD. V shed 10 bases and J shed 14 bases, with 21 bases lying between them. CDR3 coding DNA: TGTGCCACGAGGGACACCTCAACAAAGTCCCTCCACTTT. Translating gives CATRDTSTKSLHF.

This clone turned up a few times. V gene TRBV30 combines with J gene TRBJ2-2; D call uncertain. The V end was cut by 3 bases, the J end by 1 base, with 15 bases between. This CDR3 has 16 residues. Per the germline V gene, CDR1 is GTSNPN and CDR2 is SVGIG (reference sequence). The CDR3, as DNA: TGTGCCTGGAGATTGGAGTGGGCGAAGAACACCGGGGAGCTGTTTTTT. Translating gives CAWRLEWAKNTGELFF.